Shown below are 20 T cell receptor beta chains from a single sample sequenced in a study of T-cell memory formation after mild COVID-19. TCRdb re-called the 5' RACE reads with MiXCR, one entry per CDR3 protein. The sample yields 80,000 to 90,000 distinct CDR3 sequences, about 23% seen once. The sequenced material came from PBMCs or a T cell subset sorted from them (not recorded which). These receptors all stem from a man aged 18 to 30 who had mild COVID-19 (a few samples of this study predate the infection). Cell type and time point are not known.

This clonotype occurred once. The chain uses TRBV9 and TRBJ2-5, with 7 bases lining up with TRBD1. V was clipped by 3 bases and J by 0 bases; unmatched bases: 2. Germline CDR1 SGDLS, CDR2 YYNGEE. This CDR3 has 14 amino acids. In nucleotides, the CDR3 is TGTGCCAGCAGCGCACAGGGGTACCAAGAGACCCAGTACTTC. It codes for CASSAQGYQETQYF.

The genes are TRBV20-1 and TRBJ1-1; D is unresolved. The germline CDR1 and CDR2 sequences are DFQATT and SNEGSKA (reference sequence). V was cut by 3 bases and J by 0 bases, with 8 bases left in between. The CDR3 spans 13 residues. CDR3 in DNA: TGCAGTGCTAGTTCCGTTATGAACACTGAAGCTTTCTTT. Its translation: CSASSVMNTEAFF.

In this sample, this clonotype turned up a few times. The rearrangement joins TRBV7-8 to TRBJ1-1; D not certain. Germline CDR1 SGHVS, CDR2 FQNEAQ. The CDR3 sequence is 15 residues long. The V and J ends lost 3 bases and 6 bases respectively, with 17 bases between them. CDR3 in amino acids: CASSFPGWQEAEAFF. CDR3 coding DNA: TGTGCCAGCAGCTTCCCTGGCTGGCAAGAAGCTGAAGCTTTCTTT.

The V and J genes are TRBV4-1 and TRBJ1-2, with D uncertain. Germline V gene data show CDR1 as MGHRA and CDR2 as YSYEKL. Between the trimmed V and J ends, which lost 0 bases and 8 bases, there was a span of 4 bases. The CDR3 extends over 11 amino acids. The CDR3 sequence is CASSQDWGYTF. The CDR3 DNA reads as TGCGCCAGCAGCCAAGATTGGGGCTACACCTTC.

The chain carries TRBV11-2 and TRBJ2-2, with D possibly TRBD2 on 7 matching bases. V dropped 5 bases and J dropped 7 bases, with 17 bases sitting between them. Germline CDR1 reads SGHAT; CDR2 reads FQNNGV. CDR3 length: 15 residues. The CDR3 DNA reads as TGTGCCAGCAGCCCCGGGCGGGGGCAGGGCGGGGAGCTGTTTTTT. Translating gives CASSPGRGQGGELFF.

Ten or more counts support this clonotype. V usage is TRBV7-2 and J usage is TRBJ1-4; a possible D gene is TRBD1 (5 bases). Germline-derived CDR1 and CDR2 are SGHTA and FQGNSA. This CDR3 comprises 15 residues. Trimming shortened V by 1 base and J by 7 bases, and 13 bases separated the two germline ends. The CDR3 nucleotides read TGTGCCAGCAGCTTAGTTCCAGGGAGAATTGAAAAACTGTTTTTT. It translates to CASSLVPGRIEKLFF. Supplemented by reference TRBV7-2 and TRBJ1-4, the full variable domain reads GAGVSQSPSNKVTEKGKDVELRCDPISGHTALYWYRQSLGQGLEFLIYFQGNSAPDKSGLPSDRFSAERTGGSVSTLTIQRTQQEDSAVYLCASSLVPGRIEKLFFGSGTQLSVL.

The chain uses TRBV6-6 and TRBJ2-3; D unresolved. CDR3 length equals 13 residues. Germline V gene data show CDR1 as MNHNY and CDR2 as SVGAGI (reference sequence). V was cut by 4 bases and J by 2 bases, with 7 bases left in between. The CDR3 protein is CASSSRATDTQYF. The DNA for the CDR3 is TGTGCCAGCAGTTCCCGGGCCACAGATACGCAGTATTTT.

The rearrangement links TRBV7-2 to TRBJ2-6; possibly TRBD2 for D (5 bases). Trimming took 5 bases from V and 0 from J, leaving 14 bases between them. Germline loops: CDR1 SGHTA, CDR2 FQGNSA. CDR3 length: 17 amino acids. CDR3 loop: CASSRMDFSSGANVLTF. In DNA form, the CDR3 reads TGTGCCAGCAGCCGAATGGACTTCAGCTCTGGGGCCAACGTCCTGACTTTC.

This clonotype was observed a handful of times. The rearrangement uses TRBV5-1 and TRBJ2-2; D might be TRBD1 (6 bases). The V end was cut by 7 bases, the J end by 1 base, with 17 bases between. This CDR3 contains 16 residues. Germline V CDR1 and CDR2: SGHRS, YFSETQ. The CDR3 protein is CASAAPSDRNTGELFF. As DNA, the CDR3 is TGCGCCAGCGCAGCCCCCTCGGACAGGAACACCGGGGAGCTGTTTTTT.

The chain recombines TRBV2 with TRBJ2-7, with D possibly matching TRBD2 (5 bases). V was cut by 5 bases and J by 4 bases, with 15 bases left in between. The germline V gene encodes CDR1 SNHLY and CDR2 FYNNEI. The CDR3 has 14 residues. This chain's CDR3 is CASSLLGPLYEQYF. For the CDR3, the DNA is TGTGCCAGCAGTCTACTAGGACCCCTTTACGAGCAGTACTTC.

In this sample, this clonotype turned up many times. This chain uses TRBV9 with TRBJ2-5, with TRBD1 as a possible D gene (5 bases). Germline loops: CDR1 SGDLS, CDR2 YYNGEE. There are 15 residues in the CDR3. Trimming removed 0 bases at V and 5 bases at J, with 14 bases between. The CDR3, as DNA: TGTGCCAGCAGCGTAGACGGAGCTTCAGGGGAGACCCAGTACTTC. It specifies CASSVDGASGETQYF.

This clonotype was observed a handful of times. The chain carries TRBV4-3 and TRBJ1-2; 7 bases map to TRBD1. V lost 0 bases to trimming and J lost 4 bases; unmatched junction nucleotides: 5. The CDR3 loop spans 15 amino acids. Germline V lookup: CDR1 LGHNA, CDR2 YSLEER. As DNA, the CDR3 is TGCGCCAGCAGCCAAGATCCGGGGACAGTCTATGGCTACACCTTC. This sequence encodes CASSQDPGTVYGYTF.

The chain has TRBV27 and TRBJ1-2; TRBD1 matches at 8 bases. The junction had 5 bases not matched to a gene; V was cut back by 6 bases and J by 5 bases. This CDR3 has 13 residues. Germline loops: CDR1 MNHEY, CDR2 SMNVEV (reference sequence). The CDR3 spells CASSPWTGYGYTF. In nucleotides, the CDR3 is TGTGCCAGCAGCCCCTGGACAGGGTATGGCTACACCTTC.

This clonotype was counted a few times. The gene calls are TRBV6-5 and TRBJ1-2; 10 nucleotides align to TRBD1. The germline CDR1 and CDR2 sequences are MNHEY and SVGAGI. The CDR3 is 12 residues long. The J segment lost 8 bases and the V segment lost 6 bases, leaving 3 bases of the junction unmatched. DNA for the CDR3: TGTGCCAGCAGCCGGACAGGGGGAGGCTACACCTTC. Residues: CASSRTGGGYTF.

V usage is TRBV6-4 and J usage is TRBJ2-7; 9 nucleotides line up with TRBD1. J gave up 3 bases and V 3 bases, and 6 bases lay outside the gene matches. Germline-derived CDR1 and CDR2 are MRHNA and SNTAGT. The CDR3 is 15 residues long. CDR3 loop: CASSEWPGQGYEQYF. The CDR3, as DNA: TGTGCCAGCAGTGAATGGCCGGGACAGGGCTACGAGCAGTACTTC.

The V call is TRBV7-9, the J call TRBJ1-4; weak D call: TRBD1 (5 bases). Germline values: CDR1 SEHNR, CDR2 FQNEAQ (reference sequence). The CDR3 consists of 15 residues. Deletions cut 5 bases from V and 5 bases from J, with 15 bases between. DNA for the CDR3: TGTGCCAGCAGCAGATACGAGGGGCAGAATGAAAAACTGTTTTTT. Protein: CASSRYEGQNEKLFF. Full variable domain (outside the CDR3, taken from reference TRBV7-9 and TRBJ1-4): DTGVSQNPRHKITKRGQNVTFRCDPISEHNRLYWYRQTLGQGPEFLTYFQNEAQLEKSRLLSDRFSAERPKGSFSTLEIQRTEQGDSAMYLCASSRYEGQNEKLFFGSGTQLSVL.

The gene calls are TRBV2 and TRBJ1-2, with D possibly matching TRBD1 (5 bases). Between the trimmed V and J ends, which lost 3 bases and 5 bases, there was a span of 10 bases. Germline assignment: CDR1 SNHLY and CDR2 FYNNEI. CDR3 length equals 13 residues. CDR3 nucleotides: TGTGCCAGCAGTGATGGGGCCGCGTATGGCTACACCTTC. It translates to CASSDGAAYGYTF.

In this sample, this clonotype turned up many times. J is TRBJ1-6 and V is TRBV6-7; D call uncertain. TRBV6-7 is placed among ORFs of uncertain function. CDR3 length: 11 residues. The germline V and J ends were trimmed by 1 base and 17 bases, with 9 bases remaining between them. In DNA, the CDR3 is TGTGCCAGCAGTTACTGGCATGAAATCCACTTT. This translates into CASSYWHEIHF.

This clonotype was counted only a few times. This sequence joins TRBV21-1 and TRBJ2-7. TRBV21-1 is tagged as a pseudogene. The CDR3 loop spans 12 amino acids. CDR3 loop: CASSTTHYEQYV. In DNA form, the CDR3 reads TGTGCCAGCAGCACTACCCACTACGAGCAGTACGTC.

V gene TRBV7-6 combines with J gene TRBJ1-5, with D tentatively TRBD1 (5 bases). CDR3 length: 15 residues. Germline CDR1 reads SGHVS; CDR2 reads FNYEAQ. V lost 1 base, J lost 2 bases, and 9 bases lay in between. CDR3 nucleotide sequence: TGTGCCAGCAGCTTAGTGTTGGGGGGCAATCAGCCCCAGCATTTT. Translated: CASSLVLGGNQPQHF.